A selection of T cell receptor beta chains follows, all from one sample in a study of shared clonotypes between healthy human individuals. TCRdb keeps only in-frame clones here, not all; method: immunoSEQ multiplex PCR. The repertoire holds under 1,100,000 clones, with about four fifths as singletons. Sequenced: memory CD4+ T cells from PBMCs. The receptors originated from a man younger than 35 in good health. Some clones in this sample may be carry-over from other donors' samples. The CDR3 runs from the conserved cysteine through the conserved F or W. The D gene is left open where the match is weak. A row's size may be missing; if present it is once, few, many or a size class.

once	TRBV6-5	TRBJ1-1	.	TGTGCCAGCAGTTACGGGGTAGTGACTGAAGCTTTCTTT	CASSYGVVTEAFF
.	TRBV9	TRBJ1-2	.	TGTGCCAGCAGCGTTCAAGGGGGGATCTATGGCTACACCTTC	CASSVQGGIYGYTF
.	TRBV5-4	TRBJ1-2	TRBD1	TGTGCCAGCAGCCCCGGACAGGACCGCGGGGACACCTTC	CASSPGQDRGDTF
once	TRBV5-1	TRBJ2-3	TRBD2	TGCGCCAGCAGCTTGGTTGCGGGAGCGAGCACAGATACGCAGTATTTT	CASSLVAGASTDTQYF
.	TRBV9	TRBJ1-2	.	TGTGCCAGCAGCGTAACCCCCTTAAGGGGAAACTATGGCTACACCTTC	CASSVTPLRGNYGYTF
.	TRBV19	TRBJ2-7	.	TGTGCCAGTAGTCAAACGAAAAACGAGCAGTACTTC	CASSQTKNEQYF
.	TRBV11-2	TRBJ2-1	.	TGTGCCAGCAGCCCCAACAATGAGCAGTTCTTC	CASSPNNEQFF
.	TRBV29-1	TRBJ1-1	.	TGCAGCGTTGAGTTGAGGCTAGGGGGCACTGAAGCTTTCTTT	CSVELRLGGTEAFF
.	TRBV10-3	TRBJ1-1	TRBD1	TGTGCCGTCCACGGACAGGGGGCGACTGAAGCTTTCTTT	CAVHGQGATEAFF
once	TRBV5-6	TRBJ2-5	TRBD2	TGTGCCAGCAGCTTTCCCGAAGCGGGAGTGTTGGAGACCCAGTACTTC	CASSFPEAGVLETQYF
.	TRBV6-1	TRBJ1-4	TRBD1	TGTGCCAGCAGGAAAGTCGGGACAGACAATGAAAAACTGTTTTTT	CASRKVGTDNEKLFF
once	TRBV28	TRBJ1-2	TRBD1	TGTGCCAGCAGTTTAGGACAGGGTTTCTATGGCTACACCTTC	CASSLGQGFYGYTF
.	TRBV28	TRBJ1-2	.	TGTGCCAGCAGTTCGATCGGGAGATACTATGGCTACACCTTC	CASSSIGRYYGYTF
.	TRBV7-6	TRBJ2-7	TRBD2	TGTGCCAGCAGCCCGCAGACTAGCCTTAGCTCCTACGAGCAGTACTTC	CASSPQTSLSSYEQYF
.	TRBV5-1	TRBJ2-2	.	TGCGCCAGCAGCTTGGGACACCGTACGAACACCGGGGAGCTGTTTTTT	CASSLGHRTNTGELFF
.	TRBV11-1	TRBJ2-3	TRBD1	TGTGCCAGCAGCTACCGGGACAGGTACACAGATACGCAGTATTTT	CASSYRDRYTDTQYF
.	TRBV7-2	TRBJ2-3	.	TGTGCCAGCAGCTTCAGCAGAGATACGCAGTATTTT	CASSFSRDTQYF
.	TRBV9	TRBJ2-1	.	TGTGCCAGCAGCAGAACAGGCGATGAATACAATGAGCAGTTCTTC	CASSRTGDEYNEQFF
.	TRBV9	TRBJ2-3	TRBD2	TGTGCCAGCAGCCGCGGGACTAGCTTTATAGATACGCAGTATTTT	CASSRGTSFIDTQYF
many	TRBV7-8	TRBJ1-5	TRBD1	TGTGCCAGCAGCCAAACGACAGGGAGTAGCAATCAGCCCCAGCATTTT	CASSQTTGSSNQPQHF
.	TRBV2	TRBJ2-1	TRBD2	TGTGCCAGCAGCTGGGGACTAGCGGGAGATGACAATGAGCAGTTCTTC	CASSWGLAGDDNEQFF
.	TRBV5-1	TRBJ2-3	TRBD1	TGCGCCAGCAGCTTAGACAGGGGATCAACAGATACGCAGTATTTT	CASSLDRGSTDTQYF
.	TRBV7-8	TRBJ1-3	.	TGTGCCAGCAGACCCACAGTCTCTGGAAACACCATATATTTT	CASRPTVSGNTIYF
.	TRBV5-1	TRBJ1-3	.	TGCGCCAGCAGCTTGAGGGGCAGCCATAACTCTGGAAACACCATATATTTT	CASSLRGSHNSGNTIYF
.	TRBV10-2	TRBJ2-7	.	TGCGCCAGCAGTGAGTACGCCTTGGGAGCGAACCCCTACGAGCAGTACTTC	CASSEYALGANPYEQYF
few	TRBV6-5	TRBJ2-7	TRBD1	TGTGCCAGTAAACCGGGACAGGGTACCTACGAGCAGTACTTC	CASKPGQGTYEQYF
once	TRBV5-1	TRBJ2-4	.	TGCGCCAGCAGCTTGTTGCCAGGGGTATACATTCAGTACTTC	CASSLLPGVYIQYF
few	TRBV5-4	TRBJ2-2	.	TGTGCCAGCAGCCTGGGGCTTTCCGGGGAGCTGTTTTTT	CASSLGLSGELFF
once	TRBV2	TRBJ1-2	.	TGTGCCAGCAGGCGGCAGACAATCTATGGCTACACCTTC	CASRRQTIYGYTF
.	TRBV18	TRBJ2-7	TRBD1	TGTGCCAGCTCTCCCGGGACAGGGGGCCCCTACGAGCAGTACTTC	CASSPGTGGPYEQYF
.	TRBV5-1	TRBJ2-3	.	TGCGCCAGCAGCTCCCGGGACTCTCACACAGATACGCAGTATTTT	CASSSRDSHTDTQYF
.	TRBV6-1	TRBJ1-1	TRBD1	TGTGCCAGCCGTCGAGGACAGGGAAACACTGAAGCTTTCTTT	CASRRGQGNTEAFF
few	TRBV2	TRBJ2-3	.	TGTGCCAGCAGTGAAAGCACAGATACGCAGTATTTT	CASSESTDTQYF
many	TRBV4-3	TRBJ1-4	.	TGCGCCAGCAGCCAGGGGCAGGGTTACGAAAAACTGTTTTTT	CASSQGQGYEKLFF
once	TRBV7-6	TRBJ1-3	.	TGTGCCAGCAGCTTAGGGCAGTTCTCTGGAAACACCATATATTTT	CASSLGQFSGNTIYF
.	TRBV27	TRBJ2-1	TRBD2	TGTGCCAGCAGTCCCGGGACTAGCGGATGGCGTTATACCTACAATGAGCAGTTCTTC	CASSPGTSGWRYTYNEQFF
.	TRBV5-1	TRBJ2-3	.	TGCGCCAGCAGCTTGGGGAACACCCGTAGCACAGATACGCAGTATTTT	CASSLGNTRSTDTQYF
.	TRBV29-1	TRBJ1-5	.	TGCAGCGTCGCAAGTGATAGCAATCAGCCCCAGCATTTT	CSVASDSNQPQHF
.	TRBV19	TRBJ1-2	.	TGTGCCAGTAGTCCCGTCTCGGAGGGCGACGGCTACACCTTC	CASSPVSEGDGYTF
.	TRBV5-1	TRBJ1-1	.	TGCGCCAGCAGCTTGGAAGGACCCCCGAGGACTGAAGCTTTCTTT	CASSLEGPPRTEAFF
.	TRBV7-9	TRBJ1-2	.	TGTGCCAGCAGCTCCCACCTCAGGGCCGACGAAATAAACTATGGCTACACCTTC	CASSSHLRADEINYGYTF